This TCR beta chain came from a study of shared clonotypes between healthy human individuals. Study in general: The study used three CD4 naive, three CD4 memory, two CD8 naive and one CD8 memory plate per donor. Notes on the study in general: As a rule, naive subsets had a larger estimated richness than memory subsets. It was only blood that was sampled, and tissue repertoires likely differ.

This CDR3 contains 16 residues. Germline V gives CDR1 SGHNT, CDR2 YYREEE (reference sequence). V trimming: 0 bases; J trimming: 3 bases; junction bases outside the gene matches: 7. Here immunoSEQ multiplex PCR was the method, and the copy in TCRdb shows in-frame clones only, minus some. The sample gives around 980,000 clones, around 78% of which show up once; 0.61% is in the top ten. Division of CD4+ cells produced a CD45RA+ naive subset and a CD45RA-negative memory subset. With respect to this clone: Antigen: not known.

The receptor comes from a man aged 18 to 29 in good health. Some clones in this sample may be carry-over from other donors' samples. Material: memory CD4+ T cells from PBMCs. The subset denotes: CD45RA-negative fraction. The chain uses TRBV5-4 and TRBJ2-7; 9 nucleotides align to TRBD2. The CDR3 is CASSLGLASGNYEQYF. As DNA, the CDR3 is TGTGCCAGCAGCTTGGGTTTGGCTAGCGGGAACTACGAGCAGTACTTC.